The TCR beta chain under discussion was sequenced for a study of T cell changes during pregnancy in multiple sclerosis. The repertoire was sequenced with immunoSEQ multiplex PCR; TCRdb's copy has only in-frame clones and lacks some. The table shows 50,000 or so clones, with roughly 95% occurring only once. The sequences come from CD4+ T cells from peripheral blood mononuclear cells, collected in the third trimester of pregnancy. This TCR derives from a female donor with multiple sclerosis, enrolled in a pregnancy study.

CDR3 residues: CASSLKGQGNTEAFF. In DNA, the CDR3 is TGTGCCAGCAGCTTAAAAGGACAGGGGAACACTGAAGCTTTCTTT. V usage is TRBV7-8 and J usage is TRBJ1-1; 8 bases align to TRBD1. Germline CDR1 is SGHVS and CDR2 is FQNEAQ. Unmatched junction bases numbered 3, after V lost 2 bases and J lost 1 base. The CDR3 consists of 15 residues.